These 11 T cell receptor beta chains originate from one sample sequenced in a study of T cell responses to AZD1222 COVID-19 vaccine. Sequenced by immunoSEQ multiplex PCR; TCRdb stores in-frame clones only, minus some. The sample has just under 150,000 clones, roughly 84% seen once. The starting material was peripheral blood, obtained 28 days after the second AZD1222 dose. The receptors originated from an adult who received the AZD1222 COVID-19 vaccine.

The chain couples TRBV7-6 to TRBJ1-1, with a weak D call TRBD1 (5 bases). This CDR3 has 16 amino acids. CDR1 and CDR2 from the germline V gene are SGHVS and FNYEAQ. With 3 bases removed from V and 11 bases from J, the gap between germline ends came to 25 bases. DNA for the CDR3: TGTGCCAGCAGCTTGGACACGACGGGCAGTGCCTTGATGGCTTTCTTT. Its translation: CASSLDTTGSALMAFF.

The chain combines TRBV5-6 with TRBJ1-2; D is undetermined. The V and J ends lost 5 bases and 1 base respectively, with 6 bases between them. Per the germline V gene, CDR1 is SGHDT and CDR2 is YYEEEE. The CDR3 sequence is 12 residues long. CDR3 protein: CASRYSNYGYTF. CDR3 nucleotides: TGTGCCAGCAGATATAGTAACTATGGCTACACCTTC.

The CDR3 region is CASSLGVTSTDTQYF. CDR3 in DNA: TGCGCCAGCAGCTTGGGGGTGACTAGCACAGATACGCAGTATTTT. The V call is TRBV5-1, the J call TRBJ2-3; the D is unclear. V lost 0 bases, J lost 0 bases, and 8 bases lay in between. CDR3 length equals 15 residues. Germline V gives CDR1 SGHRS, CDR2 YFSETQ.

CDR3 sequence reads: CASSLGQNTEAFF. The CDR3 bases are TGTGCCAGCAGTTTAGGGCAGAACACTGAAGCTTTCTTT. The rearrangement uses TRBV12-3 or TRBV12-4 and TRBJ1-1; D not certain. This CDR3 has 13 residues. Between the trimmed V and J ends, which lost 1 base and 1 base, there was a span of 4 bases.

V and J are TRBV25-1 and TRBJ1-2, with D possibly matching TRBD1 (5 bases). CDR3 length: 15 residues. The germline V gene encodes CDR1 MGHDK and CDR2 SYGVNS. V lost 3 bases, J lost 4 bases, and 15 bases lay in between. CDR3 sequence (DNA): TGTGCCAGCAGTGAGCCCCAGGGAGGCGCCTATGGCTACACCTTC. It translates to CASSEPQGGAYGYTF.

The gene calls are TRBV11-2 and TRBJ2-1; D is unresolved. In germline, CDR1 is SGHAT, CDR2 FQNNGV. Trimming removed 3 bases from V and 8 bases from J, with 11 bases in between. The CDR3 is 13 amino acids. CDR3 amino acids: CASSFRQVYEQFF. The CDR3 DNA follows: TGTGCCAGCAGCTTTAGGCAGGTGTATGAGCAGTTCTTC.

The rearrangement joins TRBV7-2 to TRBJ1-4; tentatively, D is TRBD1 (6 bases). Trimming shortened V by 6 bases and J by 8 bases, and 10 bases separated the two germline ends. Germline lookup yields CDR1 SGHTA and CDR2 FQGNSA. The length of the CDR3 is 12 residues. CDR3 protein: CASRRGREKLFF. The DNA for the CDR3 is TGTGCCAGCAGGAGGGGGAGAGAAAAACTGTTTTTT. The entire variable domain, with the rest obtained from reference TRBV7-2 and TRBJ1-4, is as follows: GAGVSQSPSNKVTEKGKDVELRCDPISGHTALYWYRQSLGQGLEFLIYFQGNSAPDKSGLPSDRFSAERTGGSVSTLTIQRTQQEDSAVYLCASRRGREKLFFGSGTQLSVL.

The chain recombines TRBV18 with TRBJ2-5, with D tentatively TRBD1 (5 bases). V dropped 3 bases and J dropped 0 bases, with 8 bases sitting between them. There are 14 residues in the CDR3. Per the germline V gene, CDR1 is KGHSH and CDR2 is LQKENI. The CDR3 bases are TGTGCCAGCTCACCGGGGCAGTACCAAGAGACCCAGTACTTC. Its translation: CASSPGQYQETQYF.

CDR3 protein: CASSLAAGGSNEQFF. The CDR3 nucleotides are TGTGCCAGCAGCTTGGCGGCGGGGGGTAGTAATGAGCAGTTCTTC. This chain uses TRBV5-4 with TRBJ2-1; the match to TRBD2 covers 8 bases. V lost 0 bases and J lost 7; bases outside the gene matches: 6. The CDR3 loop spans 15 amino acids. Germline V gene data show CDR1 as SGHNT and CDR2 as YYREEE (reference sequence).

This sequence joins TRBV2 and TRBJ2-2; 9 bases are shared with TRBD1. Germline V gene data show CDR1 as SNHLY and CDR2 as FYNNEI. With V trimmed by 6 bases and J by 5 bases, 7 bases remained unmatched. This CDR3 is built from 15 residues. In DNA, the CDR3 is TGTGCCAGCAGAATGCGGGACAGGGTTACCGGGGAGCTGTTTTTT. Translating gives CASRMRDRVTGELFF.

V usage is TRBV29-1 and J usage is TRBJ1-3; 12 nucleotides line up with TRBD1. The CDR3 runs to 15 residues. Germline V gene sequence: CDR1 SQVTM, CDR2 ANQGSEA. V dropped 3 bases and J dropped 7; count of bases not matched to a gene: 7. The CDR3 region has the DNA TGCAGCGTTGAGTTGGGACAGGGGGCCTGGAACACCATATATTTT. This codes for CSVELGQGAWNTIYF.